Each of the 9 T cell receptor beta chains below was sequenced from the same sample in a study of blood T cell repertoires in COVID-19 (TCRdb year 2020). The library came from the immunoSEQ multiplex PCR assay. Entries here come from immuneACCESS through TCRdb and include only in-frame sequences with V and J called. Some clones fail to appear in such tables; in the studies checked, an unresolved V gene covers under half of the shortfall, and the cause of the remainder is unknown. This sample holds some 160,000 clones; roughly 77% were observed only once. Less than 5.5% of the sample comes from the top ten. The sequenced sample consisted of peripheral blood. These receptors all come from a man aged 60 to 75 with acute or convalescent COVID-19.

The rearrangement links TRBV6-2 or TRBV6-3 to TRBJ2-7; 7 bases map to TRBD1. The CDR3 is made up of 14 amino acids. Germline V gene data show CDR1 as MNHEY and CDR2 as SVGEGT. The trim removed 0 bases at V and 9 bases at J, leaving 8 bases unmatched. CDR3 in amino acids: CASSYSDRAPGQYF. As DNA, the CDR3 is TGTGCCAGCAGTTACTCAGACAGGGCACCGGGGCAGTACTTC.

The chain links TRBV5-6 to TRBJ2-1; a weak D match, TRBD2 (6 bases). Germline-derived CDR1 and CDR2 are SGHDT and YYEEEE. Between the trimmed V and J ends, which lost 2 bases and 9 bases, there was a span of 15 bases. The CDR3 totals 14 residues. The CDR3 protein is CASSFPEGRSEQFF. CDR3 DNA sequence: TGTGCCAGCAGCTTCCCTGAGGGGAGGAGTGAGCAGTTCTTC.

V gene TRBV19 combines with J gene TRBJ1-1; 7 positions match TRBD1. Germline V gene data show CDR1 as LNHDA and CDR2 as SQIVND (reference sequence). J was trimmed by 11 bases and V by 3 bases; bases with no gene match: 6. This CDR3 has 12 amino acids. This CDR3 is CASSIDRARAFF. In DNA, the CDR3 is TGTGCCAGTAGTATCGACAGGGCCCGCGCTTTCTTT.

This clone appeared once. The chain couples TRBV15 to TRBJ2-7, with D tentatively TRBD2 (6 bases). The germline V gene has CDR1 LNHNV and CDR2 YYDKDF (reference sequence). V shed 0 bases and J shed 3 bases, with 9 bases lying between them. The CDR3 is made up of 14 amino acids. CDR3 nucleotide sequence: TGTGCCACCAGCAGAGATCTGGGACTCTACGAGCAGTACTTC. Protein: CATSRDLGLYEQYF.

The chain links TRBV5-4 to TRBJ2-6; 15 positions agree with TRBD2. Germline V gene data show CDR1 as SGHNT and CDR2 as YYREEE (reference sequence). The CDR3 totals 17 residues. V lost 4 bases to trimming and J lost 1 base; unmatched junction nucleotides: 0. The CDR3 coding sequence is TGTGCCAGCAGCGGGACTAGCGGGGGGTCTGGGGCCAACGTCCTGACTTTC. This sequence encodes CASSGTSGGSGANVLTF.

This clone was detected only once. The rearrangement links TRBV5-1 to TRBJ1-4; D might be TRBD1 (6 bases). This CDR3 is 16 amino acids long. V was shortened by 4 bases and J by 5 bases, with 18 bases between the two germline ends. Germline V gives CDR1 SGHRS, CDR2 YFSETQ. CDR3 DNA sequence: TGCGCCAGCAGCCCGGGGACCGGGGGGCGAAATGAAAAACTGTTTTTT. Amino acids: CASSPGTGGRNEKLFF.

The chain joins TRBV27 to TRBJ2-1, with a weak D call TRBD1 (6 bases). The germline V gene encodes CDR1 MNHEY and CDR2 SMNVEV (reference sequence). Trimming removed 0 bases from V and 2 bases from J, with 11 bases in between. CDR3 size: 16 residues. The CDR3, as DNA: TGTGCCAGCAGTTTATCCGGGACAAACCCCTACAATGAGCAGTTCTTC. As protein: CASSLSGTNPYNEQFF.

This clone was counted only a few times. V gene TRBV19 combines with J gene TRBJ1-2; D is undetermined. Trimming left V 4 bases short and J 7 bases short, with 10 bases between. Germline V CDR1 and CDR2: LNHDA, SQIVND (reference sequence). CDR3 length: 12 amino acids. CDR3 coding DNA: TGTGCCAGTAGTACTAGTTTTGGTGGCTACACCTTC. Its translation: CASSTSFGGYTF.

The gene calls are TRBV18 and TRBJ2-3; the match to TRBD1 covers 7 bases. Germline CDR1 is KGHSH and CDR2 is LQKENI. The length of the CDR3 is 14 residues. V shed 5 bases and J 4 bases; nucleotides not matched to a gene: 6. In DNA form, the CDR3 reads TGTGCCAGCTCAGCTAGACAGGGAGCAGATACGCAGTATTTT. Amino acids: CASSARQGADTQYF.